The entry below gives a single TCR beta chain sequence along with its context. What it recognizes is unknown. The data belong to a study of CXCR3-negative and CXCR3-positive naive CD8 T cells. The wider study: Sequencing brought in some 130 million TRB reads altogether, and each library got about 1.5 +/- 0.3 million.

The germline CDR1 and CDR2 sequences are LGHDT and YNNKEL (reference sequence). The CDR3 spans 17 residues. 5' RACE with UMI labels generated the TRB cDNA libraries. TCRdb reprocessed the 5' RACE reads and reports one entry per CDR3 protein, with no DNA. The record lists 70,000 to 95,000 distinct CDR3 sequences, of which the ten most abundant hold approximately 1.4%. Study results and limitations: TRB CDR3 properties were used to infer TCR strength, and surface CD5 was comparable between naive subsets. Naive subsets were similarly diverse, while memory CD8+ repertoires were much less diverse.

Triplicates of about 270,000 cells were sorted from each CD8+ T cell subset. The V and J genes are TRBV3-1 and TRBJ2-3; absent DNA, TCRdb's TRBD1 call cannot be checked. The clonotype comes from a human donor in good health. Some clones in this sample may be carry-over from other donors' samples. Sequenced material: naive CXCR3- CD8+ T cells from blood. The sample's subset: CD45RO-CCR7+CD27+CD95- naive CD8+ T cells lacking CXCR3 (TNR3-). CDR3 protein: CASSRLEGQGLTDTQYF.